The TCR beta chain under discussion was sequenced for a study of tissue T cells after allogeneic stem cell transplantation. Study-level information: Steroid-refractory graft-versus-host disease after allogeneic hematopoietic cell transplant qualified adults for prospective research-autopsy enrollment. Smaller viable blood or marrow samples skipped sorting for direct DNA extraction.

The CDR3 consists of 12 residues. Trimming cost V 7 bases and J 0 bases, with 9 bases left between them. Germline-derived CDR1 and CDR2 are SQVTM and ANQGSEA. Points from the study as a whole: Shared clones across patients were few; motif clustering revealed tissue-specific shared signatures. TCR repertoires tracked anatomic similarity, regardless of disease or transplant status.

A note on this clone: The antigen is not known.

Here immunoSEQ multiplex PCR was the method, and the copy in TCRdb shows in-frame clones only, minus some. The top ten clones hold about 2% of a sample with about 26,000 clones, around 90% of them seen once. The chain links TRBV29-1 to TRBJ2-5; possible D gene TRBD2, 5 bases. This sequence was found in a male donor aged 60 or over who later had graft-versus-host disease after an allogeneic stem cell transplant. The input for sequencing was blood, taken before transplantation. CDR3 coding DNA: TGCAGCGCCGCCGGGAACCAAGAGACCCAGTACTTC. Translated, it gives CSAAGNQETQYF. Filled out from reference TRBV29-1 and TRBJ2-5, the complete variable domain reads SAVISQKPSRDICQRGTSLTIQCQVDSQVTMMFWYRQQPGQSLTLIATANQGSEATYESGFVIDKFPISRPNLTFSTLTVSNMSPEDSSIYLCSAAGNQETQYFGPGTRLLVL.